A single sample is the source of the 17 T cell receptor beta chains below, sequenced in a study of blood T cells in healthy people across ages. Primed by a sample-barcoded 5' primer and a J-beta primer mix, a second PCR proceeded for 7 to 11 cycles. TCRdb passed the 5' RACE reads through MiXCR, listing each CDR3 protein once. This table holds 870,000 or so distinct CDR3 sequences, 29% found once. The sequenced sample consisted of blood. These TCRs come from a woman of 80 years or more in good health.

Ten or more counts support this clonotype. The CDR3, as DNA: TGTGCCAGCAGTTCAAAAATCGACAGGGCGGGAAGCCACTACGAGCAGTACTTC. This codes for CASSSKIDRAGSHYEQYF. The chain links TRBV27 to TRBJ2-7; D is possibly TRBD1 (7 bases). Looked up from germline, CDR1 is MNHEY and CDR2 is SMNVEV (reference sequence). Trimming stripped 4 bases from V and 3 bases from J, with 25 bases between. This CDR3 has 18 amino acids.

This clonotype came up many times. V usage is TRBV4-1 and J usage is TRBJ2-1, with 8 bases fitting TRBD2. The CDR3 has 16 amino acids. V trimming: 3 bases; J trimming: 7 bases; junction bases outside the gene matches: 11. From germline, CDR1 is MGHRA and CDR2 YSYEKL. CDR3 region: CASSQGDRGGRNEQFF. CDR3 DNA sequence: TGCGCCAGCAGCCAGGGGGACCGGGGGGGCCGTAATGAGCAGTTCTTC.

This clonotype was counted ten times or more. The V and J genes are TRBV5-1 and TRBJ2-5; no firm D call. CDR3 length: 15 amino acids. Trimming removed 0 bases from V and 5 bases from J, with 14 bases in between. Germline CDR1 and CDR2: SGHRS and YFSETQ. CDR3 nucleotides: TGCGCCAGCAGCTTGGAGGCCAGGTCGTGGGAGACCCAGTACTTC. Translating gives CASSLEARSWETQYF.

The chain uses TRBV6-6 and TRBJ1-1, with a tentative D call TRBD1 (5 bases). The CDR3 has 15 amino acids. Trimming left V 6 bases short and J 0 bases short, with 14 bases between. Per the germline V gene, CDR1 is MNHNY and CDR2 is SVGAGI (reference sequence). As DNA, the CDR3 is TGTGCCAGCAGATCAACGACAGTCATGAACACTGAAGCTTTCTTT. Protein: CASRSTTVMNTEAFF.

This clonotype was seen ten or more times. V is TRBV9 and J is TRBJ2-1; 14 bases line up with TRBD2. CDR3 length equals 16 residues. Germline CDR1 reads SGDLS; CDR2 reads YYNGEE. Trimming took 2 bases from V and 8 from J; bases not matched to a gene: 6. The CDR3 loop reads CASSVGTSGGRDEQFF. CDR3 nucleotides: TGTGCCAGCAGCGTCGGGACTAGCGGGGGTAGGGATGAGCAGTTCTTC.

On this clonotype: The conserved closing phenylalanine or tryptophan is absent in this CDR3, likely reflecting a read error. The genes are TRBV5-1 and TRBJ2-5; D possibly corresponds to TRBD1 (8 bases). The germline gives CDR1 SGHRS, CDR2 YFSETQ. Trimming stripped 4 bases from V and 0 bases from J, with 16 bases between. The CDR3 is 16 amino acids. CDR3 DNA: TGCGCCAGCAGCGGGGGGGCAGGGGGCTACCAAGAGACCCAGTACAAC. Amino acids: CASSGGAGGYQETQYN.

This clonotype was counted at least ten times. This sequence joins TRBV6-5 and TRBJ2-1, with 8 bases that match TRBD2. The CDR3 is 15 amino acids. V shed 0 bases and J 7 bases; nucleotides not matched to a gene: 5. CDR1 and CDR2 from the germline V gene are MNHEY and SVGAGI. DNA of the CDR3: TGTGCCAGCAGTTACTCGATGACGGGAGGGAATGAGCAGTTCTTC. It specifies CASSYSMTGGNEQFF.

This clonotype was counted many times. The CDR3 sequence is CASSYDYGGRIEQFF. CDR3 in DNA: TGTGCCAGCAGTTACGATTACGGCGGGAGAATTGAGCAGTTCTTC. The J gene is TRBJ2-1, the V gene TRBV6-2 or TRBV6-3; 7 nucleotides line up with TRBD2. The length of the CDR3 is 15 residues. Germline-derived CDR1 and CDR2 are MNHEY and SVGEGT. Trimming took 2 bases from V and 9 from J; bases not matched to a gene: 10.

This clonotype was counted ten times or more. The gene calls are TRBV18 and TRBJ2-3, with D perhaps given as TRBD1 or TRBD2 (5 bases each). This CDR3 is 15 amino acids long. V was clipped by 6 bases and J by 1 base, with 14 bases between them. CDR1 is KGHSH, CDR2 LQKENI, per germline. The CDR3 DNA reads TGTGCCAGCTCGCGCCGGGACGGCCGCACAGATACGCAGTATTTT. This gives the protein CASSRRDGRTDTQYF.

In regard to this clonotype: The germline gene is not matched at one end of the junction; a read error may be the cause. This chain joins TRBV5-6 and TRBJ1-2, with D unresolved. This CDR3 region has 13 residues. Per the germline V gene, CDR1 is SGHDT and CDR2 is YYEEEE. For the CDR3, the DNA is TGCGCCAGCAGCTTGGACCTGATCGACGGCTACACCTTC. Translated: CASSLDLIDGYTF.

In regard to this clonotype: This may stem from a read error, because a much larger clone lies one nucleotide away. DNA for the CDR3: TGCAGCGTTGTTGTGTTTGAGGAGAGGACTGAAGCTTTCTTT. Protein product: CSVVVFEERTEAFF. This chain links TRBV29-1 with TRBJ1-1; D call uncertain. The CDR3 totals 14 residues. Germline loops: CDR1 SQVTM, CDR2 ANQGSEA. V was pared by 4 bases and J by 5 bases, with 17 bases between.

The genes are TRBV6-6 and TRBJ1-1; D ambiguous. The germline CDR1 and CDR2 sequences are MNHNY and SVGAGI (reference sequence). V lost 7 bases, J lost 4 bases, and 13 bases lay in between. The CDR3 spans 13 residues. The CDR3 here is CASTKGGGTEAFF. The DNA of the CDR3 is TGTGCCAGCACCAAAGGAGGAGGCACTGAAGCTTTCTTT.

The J gene is TRBJ1-2, the V gene TRBV3-1, with D perhaps TRBD1 (5 bases). This CDR3 region has 16 residues. V lost 3 bases to trimming and J lost 2 bases, with 16 bases between them. Per the germline V gene, CDR1 is LGHDT and CDR2 is YNNKEL (reference sequence). In DNA, the CDR3 is TGTGCCAGCAGCCAGGATGGGACGCGGACCAACTATGGCTACACCTTC. It yields the protein CASSQDGTRTNYGYTF.

There are many counts of this clonotype. The J gene is TRBJ2-1, the V gene TRBV7-2, with no clear D. V was trimmed by 1 base and J by 2 bases, leaving 6 bases between them. Germline V lookup: CDR1 SGHTA, CDR2 FQGNSA. This CDR3 region has 14 residues. CDR3 loop: CASSLVAPYNEQFF. The CDR3 nucleotides read TGTGCCAGCAGCTTAGTGGCCCCCTACAATGAGCAGTTCTTC.

V gene TRBV6-2 or TRBV6-3 combines with J gene TRBJ2-7, with TRBD1 matching over 10 bases. The germline CDR1 and CDR2 sequences are MNHEY and SVGEGT. After removal of 5 bases from V and 1 base from J, the junction contained 8 bases not matched to a gene. This CDR3 contains 16 residues. The CDR3 DNA reads TGTGCCAGCAGTCACAGTGACAGGGGGCAATCCTACGAGCAGTACTTC. Its translation: CASSHSDRGQSYEQYF.

This clonotype was found many times. The chain joins TRBV7-2 to TRBJ1-6; maybe TRBD1 (5 bases). Germline V gene lookup returns CDR1 SGHTA and CDR2 FQGNSA. With 5 bases removed from V and 4 bases from J, the gap between germline ends came to 9 bases. This CDR3 has 14 amino acids. CDR3 DNA sequence: TGTGCCAGCAGCCCTGGGACTTATAATTCACCCCTCCACTTT. This sequence encodes CASSPGTYNSPLHF.

This clonotype was counted a few times. Possible read error: a much larger clone is one base away. The chain joins TRBV5-1 to TRBJ2-5, with D possibly matching TRBD2 (5 bases). V was cut by 4 bases and J by 3 bases, with 10 bases left in between. CDR3 length: 13 residues. Per the germline V gene, CDR1 is SGHRS and CDR2 is YFSETQ. The CDR3 here is CASSRDGEETQYF. The DNA for the CDR3 is TGCGCCAGCAGCCGCGACGGGGAAGAGACCCAGTACTTC.